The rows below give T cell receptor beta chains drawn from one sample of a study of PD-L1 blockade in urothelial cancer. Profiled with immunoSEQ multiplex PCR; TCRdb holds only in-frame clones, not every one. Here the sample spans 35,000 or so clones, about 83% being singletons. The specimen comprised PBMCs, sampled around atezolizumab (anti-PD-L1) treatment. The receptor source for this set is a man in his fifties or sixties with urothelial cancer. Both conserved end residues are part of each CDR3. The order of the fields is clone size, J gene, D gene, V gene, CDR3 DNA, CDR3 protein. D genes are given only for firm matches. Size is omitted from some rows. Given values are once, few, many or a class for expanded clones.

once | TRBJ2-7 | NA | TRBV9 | TGTGCCAGCAGCGTTAGCGATGGTTGGGAGCAGTACTTC | CASSVSDGWEQYF
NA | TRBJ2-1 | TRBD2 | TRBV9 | TGTGCCAGCAGCGTAGAGCTAGCGGGGGCCCTGCGGAGTGAGCAGTTCTTC | CASSVELAGALRSEQFF
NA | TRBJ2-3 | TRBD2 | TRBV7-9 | TGTGCCAGCAGCTTAGGACGGACTAGCGGCACAGATACGCAGTATTTT | CASSLGRTSGTDTQYF
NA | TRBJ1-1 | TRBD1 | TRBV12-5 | TGTGCTAGCTGGACAGGGAGAAACACTGAAGCTTTCTTT | CASWTGRNTEAFF
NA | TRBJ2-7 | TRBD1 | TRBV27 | TGTGCCAGCAGTTTCTCGCTAGGACAGGGGACAAGGCAGTACTTC | CASSFSLGQGTRQYF
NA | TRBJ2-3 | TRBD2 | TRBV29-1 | TGCAGCGTTGAATCGGGGGGGCTAGCGGGAGGCACAGATACGCAGTATTTT | CSVESGGLAGGTDTQYF
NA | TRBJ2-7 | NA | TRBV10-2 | TGCGCCAGCAGTCTTGGACAGTCCTCCTACGAGCAGTACTTC | CASSLGQSSYEQYF
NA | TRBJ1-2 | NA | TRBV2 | TGTGCCAGCAGGGAGACGGGGGGTAACTATGGCTACACCTTC | CASRETGGNYGYTF
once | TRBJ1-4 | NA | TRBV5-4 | TGTGCCAGCAGCGCCAGGGTTGGCGAAAAACTGTTTTTT | CASSARVGEKLFF
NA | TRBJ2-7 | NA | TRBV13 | TGTGCCAGCAGCCTTCTGGGAGTGCCTGGTCTGCAGTACTTC | CASSLLGVPGLQYF
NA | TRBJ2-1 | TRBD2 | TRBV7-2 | TGTGCCAGCACCCGAACTAGCGGGGGACCAAGCTCCTACAATGAGCAGTTCTTC | CASTRTSGGPSSYNEQFF
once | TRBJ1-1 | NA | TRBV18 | TGTGCCAGCTCAAGGGACTGGAACACTGAAGCTTTCTTT | CASSRDWNTEAFF
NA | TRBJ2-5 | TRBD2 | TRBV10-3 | TGTGCCATCAGTGAAAGGCTAGCGGCCCAAGAGACCCAGTACTTC | CAISERLAAQETQYF
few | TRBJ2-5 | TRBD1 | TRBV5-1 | TGCGCCAGCAGTTCTTCCGGGACAGGGCAAGAGACCCAGTACTTC | CASSSSGTGQETQYF
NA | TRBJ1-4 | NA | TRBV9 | TGTGCCAGCAGCGGTCGGGGGGCCGGAGAAAAACTGTTTTTT | CASSGRGAGEKLFF